The 20 T cell receptor beta chains below come from one sample, sequenced in a study of long-term antiretroviral therapy in people with HIV (dated by TCRdb to about 2022). Sequencing of the TRB variable region was done with the immunoSEQ hsTCRB v3.0 assay at survey level resolution. TCRdb stores this immuneACCESS table with in-frame sequences only. Part of the clones is absent; in the studies checked, under half of the shortfall reflects unresolved V genes, and no reason is known for the rest. Across this sample there are tens of thousands of clones, with about 90% seen only once. The ten biggest clones cover more than 0.8% of the sample. The sequences come from unsorted PBMCs, collected 2 years after starting antiretroviral therapy. The receptors derive from a man between 45 and 60 years old with HIV.

This chain links TRBV7-9 with TRBJ2-7, with D possibly being TRBD2 (6 bases). Germline V gives CDR1 SEHNR, CDR2 FQNEAQ (reference sequence). Trimming pared 5 bases from V and 7 bases from J, leaving 21 bases between. This CDR3 region has 15 residues. Here the CDR3 reads CASSTTGTPMGEQYF. The CDR3 DNA is TGTGCCAGCAGCACGACCGGGACTCCCATGGGTGAGCAGTACTTC.

The chain carries TRBV28 and TRBJ2-7; TRBD2 aligns across 7 bases. The V gene end was trimmed by 6 bases and the J gene end by 2 bases; junction bases not matched to a gene: 7. Germline V CDR1 and CDR2: MDHEN, SYDVKM. The CDR3 has 14 residues. This chain's CDR3 is CASRFGGGTYEQYF. CDR3 nucleotides: TGTGCCAGCAGGTTCGGCGGGGGAACCTACGAGCAGTACTTC.

The rearrangement uses TRBV7-2 and TRBJ2-2; 9 bases are a match to TRBD1. Per germline, CDR1 SGHTA and CDR2 FQGNSA. There are 16 residues in the CDR3. V shed 4 bases, J shed 3 bases, and the junction held 6 bases outside the gene matches. Written as DNA, the CDR3 is TGTGCCAGCAGCTCATCCGGGACAGGGCACACCGGGGAGCTGTTTTTT. Amino acid sequence: CASSSSGTGHTGELFF.

J is TRBJ1-2 and V is TRBV28; D is possibly TRBD1 (6 bases). Trimming pared 4 bases from V and 3 bases from J, leaving 15 bases between. Germline V gene sequence: CDR1 MDHEN, CDR2 SYDVKM. The CDR3 is made up of 15 amino acids. CDR3 in DNA: TGTGCCAGCAGTTCCGGCCAGGGGTACTACTATGGCTACACCTTC. As protein: CASSSGQGYYYGYTF.

This clone was observed a single time. The genes are TRBV2 and TRBJ1-1; 9 bases match TRBD1. Germline V gene lookup returns CDR1 SNHLY and CDR2 FYNNEI. V lost 5 bases to trimming and J lost 4 bases; unmatched junction nucleotides: 5. This CDR3 region has 14 residues. The CDR3: CASSPDRGFTEAFF. The CDR3 nucleotides read TGTGCCAGCAGTCCGGACAGGGGTTTCACTGAAGCTTTCTTT.

This chain links TRBV4-3 with TRBJ2-7; perhaps TRBD2 as D (6 bases). Germline V gives CDR1 LGHNA, CDR2 YSLEER. Trimming stripped 0 bases from V and 2 bases from J, with 14 bases between. The CDR3 is 16 amino acids. The CDR3 here is CASSQDGAERAYEQYF. The DNA of the CDR3 is TGCGCCAGCAGCCAAGATGGAGCAGAGCGGGCCTACGAGCAGTACTTC.

The chain combines TRBV5-1 with TRBJ2-7; 7 positions agree with TRBD1. The CDR3 consists of 13 residues. Germline trimming cut 2 bases from V and 5 bases from J; bases unmatched to any gene: 4. Germline values: CDR1 SGHRS, CDR2 YFSETQ. This CDR3 reads CASSFIGGDEQYF. The DNA for the CDR3 is TGCGCCAGCAGCTTCATAGGGGGCGACGAGCAGTACTTC.

This sequence joins TRBV7-9 and TRBJ2-5; D may be TRBD1 or TRBD2 (5 bases each). The J call may be incorrect, as the DNA end agrees better with TRBJ2-7. Germline V gives CDR1 SEHNR, CDR2 FQNEAQ (reference sequence). This CDR3 contains 12 residues. CDR3 DNA: TGTGCCAGCAGCTCGGGGCCCGTCGAGCAGTACTTC. It codes for CASSSGPVEQYF.

The genes are TRBV4-3 and TRBJ2-7; 11 bases map to TRBD2. The V and J ends lost 2 bases and 2 bases, in that order; junction bases with no gene match: 8. CDR3 length equals 17 residues. CDR1 and CDR2 (germline): LGHNA, YSLEER. In DNA form, the CDR3 reads TGCGCCAGCAGCCAATATATGACTAGCGGGACGGCCTACGAGCAGTACTTC. Translated, it gives CASSQYMTSGTAYEQYF.

This rearrangement joins TRBV19 to TRBJ1-1, with D maybe TRBD1 (6 bases). V was pared by 7 bases and J by 4 bases, with 19 bases between. Germline lookup yields CDR1 LNHDA and CDR2 SQIVND (reference sequence). The CDR3 extends over 15 amino acids. The CDR3 DNA follows: TGTGCCAGTACCCCCGGTGGGGGGGCAGGCACTGAAGCTTTCTTT. Encoded protein: CASTPGGGAGTEAFF.

In this sample, this clone turned up once. The genes are TRBV4-1 and TRBJ2-1; D gene ambiguous. V lost 0 bases and J lost 2, with 14 bases in between. CDR1 MGHRA and CDR2 YSYEKL come from the germline V gene. The CDR3 loop spans 17 amino acids. The CDR3 here is CASSQEVHEATYNEQFF. The CDR3 DNA follows: TGCGCCAGCAGCCAAGAAGTACACGAAGCGACCTACAATGAGCAGTTCTTC.

The J gene is TRBJ2-6, the V gene TRBV4-3; D remains ambiguous. The CDR3 is made up of 18 amino acids. Germline V gives CDR1 LGHNA, CDR2 YSLEER. V shed 5 bases and J shed 0 bases, with 17 bases lying between them. CDR3 sequence reads: CASSLLFTSFSGANVLTF. The CDR3 DNA reads as TGCGCCAGCAGCTTGCTATTCACCTCTTTCTCTGGGGCCAACGTCCTGACTTTC.

This sequence joins TRBV28 and TRBJ1-2; D is possibly TRBD1 (6 bases). With 6 bases removed from V and 1 base from J, the gap between germline ends came to 12 bases. Germline CDR1 and CDR2: MDHEN and SYDVKM. The CDR3 extends over 14 amino acids. In DNA, the CDR3 is TGTGCCAGCAGCACAGGGACACATAACTATGGCTACACCTTC. Translating it yields CASSTGTHNYGYTF.

This chain joins TRBV15 and TRBJ2-7; D unresolved. CDR3 length: 16 amino acids. Trimming cost V 0 bases and J 1 base, with 13 bases left between them. Germline assignment: CDR1 LNHNV and CDR2 YYDKDF (reference sequence). The CDR3 DNA reads TGTGCCACCAGCAGAGATGGGGTTGGCAGGTCCTACGAGCAGTACTTC. Translating gives CATSRDGVGRSYEQYF.

V usage is TRBV25-1 and J usage is TRBJ2-7; 7 nucleotides align to TRBD2. The CDR3 has 12 amino acids. CDR1 MGHDK and CDR2 SYGVNS come from the germline V gene. After removal of 3 bases from V and 4 bases from J, the junction contained 0 bases not matched to a gene. As DNA, the CDR3 is TGTGCCAGCAGTGAGGGGGGGTACGAGCAGTACTTC. Its protein is CASSEGGYEQYF.

The chain recombines TRBV7-2 with TRBJ1-2, with a weak D call TRBD1 (6 bases). The V gene lost 3 bases and the J gene lost 3 bases, with 14 bases spanning the gap. Germline CDR1 SGHTA, CDR2 FQGNSA. This CDR3 is built from 15 residues. The CDR3 is CASSLRGRQDYGYTF. CDR3 sequence (DNA): TGTGCCAGCAGCTTGAGGGGTCGACAGGACTATGGCTACACCTTC.

In nucleotides, the CDR3 is TGTGCCAGCAGCTCCGCTTACGGCGCGGGGAACACAGATACGCAGTATTTT. It yields the protein CASSSAYGAGNTDTQYF. The chain combines TRBV5-4 with TRBJ2-3; maybe TRBD2 (6 bases). The ends were cut back, 3 bases at V and 2 bases at J, with 19 bases in the middle. CDR1 SGHNT and CDR2 YYREEE come from the germline V gene (reference sequence). There are 17 residues in the CDR3.

The rearrangement links TRBV28 to TRBJ1-5, with D maybe TRBD1 (6 bases). The CDR3 runs 13 residues. CDR1 is MDHEN and CDR2 is SYDVKM in the germline V gene. The V end was cut by 3 bases, the J end by 11 bases, with 14 bases between. The CDR3 reads CASSFRGGRSQHF. The CDR3, as DNA: TGTGCCAGCAGTTTTAGGGGGGGCCGGTCCCAGCATTTT.

This clone was seen once. This sequence joins TRBV28 and TRBJ1-2; tentatively, D is TRBD1 (6 bases). Trimming shortened V by 8 bases and J by 4 bases, and 26 bases separated the two germline ends. This CDR3 is 17 amino acids long. Germline CDR1 is MDHEN and CDR2 is SYDVKM. CDR3 loop: CASALGTSGAYGYGYTF. CDR3 nucleotides: TGTGCCAGCGCATTGGGGACGTCGGGGGCGTATGGCTATGGCTACACCTTC.

The genes are TRBV27 and TRBJ1-3; 7 nucleotides align to TRBD1. The CDR3 is made up of 15 amino acids. Germline CDR1 reads MNHEY; CDR2 reads SMNVEV (reference sequence). V was clipped by 4 bases and J by 2 bases; unmatched bases: 5. The CDR3 DNA is TGTGCCAGCAGTTCAACAGGGGCAACTGGAAACACCATATATTTT. Protein product: CASSSTGATGNTIYF.